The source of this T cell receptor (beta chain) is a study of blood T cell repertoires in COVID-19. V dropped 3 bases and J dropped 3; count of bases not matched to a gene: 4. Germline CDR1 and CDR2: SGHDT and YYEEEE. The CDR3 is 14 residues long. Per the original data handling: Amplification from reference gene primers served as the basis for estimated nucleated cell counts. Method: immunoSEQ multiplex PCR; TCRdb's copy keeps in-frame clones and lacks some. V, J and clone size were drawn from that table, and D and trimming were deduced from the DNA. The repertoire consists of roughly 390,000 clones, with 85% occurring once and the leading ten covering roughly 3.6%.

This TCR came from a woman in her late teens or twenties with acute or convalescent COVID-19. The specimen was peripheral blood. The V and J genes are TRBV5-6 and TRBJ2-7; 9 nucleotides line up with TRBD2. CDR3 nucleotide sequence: TGTGCCAGCAGCTCCGGGACTAGCTTCTACGAGCAGTACTTC. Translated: CASSSGTSFYEQYF.